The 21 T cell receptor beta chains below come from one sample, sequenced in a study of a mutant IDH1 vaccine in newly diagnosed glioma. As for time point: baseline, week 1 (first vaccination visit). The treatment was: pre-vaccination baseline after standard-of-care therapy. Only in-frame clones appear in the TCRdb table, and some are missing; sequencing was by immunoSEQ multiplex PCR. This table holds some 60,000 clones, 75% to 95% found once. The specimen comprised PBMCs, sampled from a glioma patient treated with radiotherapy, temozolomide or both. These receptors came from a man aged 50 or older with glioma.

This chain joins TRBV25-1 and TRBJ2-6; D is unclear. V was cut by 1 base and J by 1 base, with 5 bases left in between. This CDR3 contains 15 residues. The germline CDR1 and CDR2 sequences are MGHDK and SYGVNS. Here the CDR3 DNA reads TGTGCCAGCAGTGAATGGGGATCTGGGGCCAACGTCCTGACTTTC. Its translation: CASSEWGSGANVLTF.

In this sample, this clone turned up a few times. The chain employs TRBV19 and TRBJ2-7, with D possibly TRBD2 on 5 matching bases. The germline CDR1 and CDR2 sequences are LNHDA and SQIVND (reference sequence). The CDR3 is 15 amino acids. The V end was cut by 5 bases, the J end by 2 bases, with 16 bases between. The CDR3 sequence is CASSPRALSPYEQYF. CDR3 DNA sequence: TGTGCCAGTAGTCCGAGGGCCCTCTCCCCCTACGAGCAGTACTTC.

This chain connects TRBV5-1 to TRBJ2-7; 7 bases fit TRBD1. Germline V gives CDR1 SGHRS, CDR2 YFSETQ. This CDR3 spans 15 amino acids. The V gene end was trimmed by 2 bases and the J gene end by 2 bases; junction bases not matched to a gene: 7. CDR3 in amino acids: CASSLPGQTTYEQYF. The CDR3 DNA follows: TGCGCCAGCAGCTTACCGGGACAGACGACCTACGAGCAGTACTTC. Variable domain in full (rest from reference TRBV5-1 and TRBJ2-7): KAGVTQTPRYLIKTRGQQVTLSCSPISGHRSVSWYQQTPGQGLQFLFEYFSETQRNKGNFPGRFSGRQFSNSRSEMNVSTLELGDSALYLCASSLPGQTTYEQYFGPGTRLTVT.

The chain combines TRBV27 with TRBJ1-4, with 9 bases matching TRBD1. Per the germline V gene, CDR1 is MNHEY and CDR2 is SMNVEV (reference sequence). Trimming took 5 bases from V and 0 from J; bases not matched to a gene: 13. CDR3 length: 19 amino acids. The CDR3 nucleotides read TGTGCCAGCAGTCCCTCTCCGACAGGGGGGTATACAACTAATGAAAAACTGTTTTTT. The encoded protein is CASSPSPTGGYTTNEKLFF. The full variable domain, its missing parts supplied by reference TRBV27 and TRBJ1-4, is EAQVTQNPRYLITVTGKKLTVTCSQNMNHEYMSWYRQDPGLGLRQIYYSMNVEVTDKGDVPEGYKVSRKEKRNFPLILESPSPNQTSLYFCASSPSPTGGYTTNEKLFFGSGTQLSVL.

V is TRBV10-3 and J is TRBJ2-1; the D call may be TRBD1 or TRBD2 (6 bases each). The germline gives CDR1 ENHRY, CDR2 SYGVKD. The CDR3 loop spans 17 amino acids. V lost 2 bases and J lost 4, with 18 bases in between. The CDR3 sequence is CAISERGELEAYNEQFF. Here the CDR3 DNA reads TGTGCCATCAGTGAGAGGGGGGAACTGGAGGCATACAATGAGCAGTTCTTC.

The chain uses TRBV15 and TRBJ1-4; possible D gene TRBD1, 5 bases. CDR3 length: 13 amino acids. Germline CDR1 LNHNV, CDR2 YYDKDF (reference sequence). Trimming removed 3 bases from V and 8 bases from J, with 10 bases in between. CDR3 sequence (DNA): TGTGCCACCAGCAGGGGGCCAAGGGAAAAACTGTTTTTT. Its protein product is CATSRGPREKLFF.

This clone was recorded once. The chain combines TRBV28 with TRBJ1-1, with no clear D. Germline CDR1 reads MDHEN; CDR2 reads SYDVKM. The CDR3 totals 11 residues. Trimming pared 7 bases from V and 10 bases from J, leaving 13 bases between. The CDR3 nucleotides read TGTGCCAGCAAGTCTCCTCTGGGAGCTTTCTTT. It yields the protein CASKSPLGAFF.

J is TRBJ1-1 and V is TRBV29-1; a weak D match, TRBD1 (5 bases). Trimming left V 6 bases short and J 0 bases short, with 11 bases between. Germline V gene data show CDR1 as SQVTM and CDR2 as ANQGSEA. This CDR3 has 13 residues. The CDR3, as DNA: TGCAGCGTAGAACAGGAATTGAACACTGAAGCTTTCTTT. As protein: CSVEQELNTEAFF.

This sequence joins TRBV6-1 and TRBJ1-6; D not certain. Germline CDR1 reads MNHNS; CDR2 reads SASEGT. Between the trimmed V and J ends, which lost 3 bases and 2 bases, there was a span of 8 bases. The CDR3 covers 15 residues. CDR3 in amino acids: CASSEPVPYNSPLHF. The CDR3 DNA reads TGTGCCAGCAGTGAGCCGGTCCCCTATAATTCACCCCTCCACTTT.

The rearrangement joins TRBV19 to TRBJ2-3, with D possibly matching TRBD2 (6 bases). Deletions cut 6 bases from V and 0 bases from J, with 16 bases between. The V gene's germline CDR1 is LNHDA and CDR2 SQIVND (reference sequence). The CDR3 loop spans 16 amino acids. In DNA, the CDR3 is TGTGCCAGTAGCGACTTAGCGGTCCATAGCACAGATACGCAGTATTTT. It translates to CASSDLAVHSTDTQYF.

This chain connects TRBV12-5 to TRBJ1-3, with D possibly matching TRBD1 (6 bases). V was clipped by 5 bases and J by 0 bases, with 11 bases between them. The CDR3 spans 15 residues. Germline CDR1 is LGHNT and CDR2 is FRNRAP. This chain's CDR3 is CASGTSGASGNTIYF. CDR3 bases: TGTGCTAGTGGTACCTCAGGGGCCTCTGGAAACACCATATATTTT. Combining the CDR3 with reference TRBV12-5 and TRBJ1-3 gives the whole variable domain DARVTQTPRHKVTEMGQEVTMRCQPILGHNTVFWYRQTMMQGLELLAYFRNRAPLDDSGMPKDRFSAEMPDATLATLKIQPSEPRDSAVYFCASGTSGASGNTIYFGEGSWLTVV.

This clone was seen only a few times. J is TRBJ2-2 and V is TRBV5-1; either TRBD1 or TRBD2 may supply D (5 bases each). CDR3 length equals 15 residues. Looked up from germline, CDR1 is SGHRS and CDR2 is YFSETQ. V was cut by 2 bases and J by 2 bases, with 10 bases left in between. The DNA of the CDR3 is TGCGCCAGCAGCTTCTCGGGACCAAACACCGGGGAGCTGTTTTTT. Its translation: CASSFSGPNTGELFF.

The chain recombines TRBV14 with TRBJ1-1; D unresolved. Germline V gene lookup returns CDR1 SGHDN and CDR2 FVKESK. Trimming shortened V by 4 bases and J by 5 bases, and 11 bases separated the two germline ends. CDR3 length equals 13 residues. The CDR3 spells CASSPGVWTEAFF. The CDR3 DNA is TGTGCCAGCAGCCCGGGTGTATGGACTGAAGCTTTCTTT.

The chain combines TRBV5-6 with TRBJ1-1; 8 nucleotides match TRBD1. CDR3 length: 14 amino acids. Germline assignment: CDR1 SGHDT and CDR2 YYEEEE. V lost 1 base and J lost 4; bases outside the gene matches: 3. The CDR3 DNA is TGTGCCAGCAGCTTGTCCAGGGGGCTCACTGAAGCTTTCTTT. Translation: CASSLSRGLTEAFF.

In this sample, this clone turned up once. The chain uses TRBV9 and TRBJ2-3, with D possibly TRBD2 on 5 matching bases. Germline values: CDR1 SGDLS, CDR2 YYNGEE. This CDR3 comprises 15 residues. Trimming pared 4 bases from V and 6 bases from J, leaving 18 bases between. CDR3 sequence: CASSPVNQRGDTQYF. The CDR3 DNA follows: TGTGCCAGCAGCCCCGTGAATCAACGGGGTGATACGCAGTATTTT. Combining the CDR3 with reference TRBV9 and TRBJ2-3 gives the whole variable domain DSGVTQTPKHLITATGQRVTLRCSPRSGDLSVYWYQQSLDQGLQFLIQYYNGEERAKGNILERFSAQQFPDLHSELNLSSLELGDSALYFCASSPVNQRGDTQYFGPGTRLTVL.

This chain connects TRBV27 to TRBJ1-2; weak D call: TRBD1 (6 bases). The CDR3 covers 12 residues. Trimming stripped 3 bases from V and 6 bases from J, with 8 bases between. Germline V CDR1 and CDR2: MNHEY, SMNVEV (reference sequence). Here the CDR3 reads CASSFRGHGYTF. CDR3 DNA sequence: TGTGCCAGCAGTTTCAGGGGCCATGGCTACACCTTC.

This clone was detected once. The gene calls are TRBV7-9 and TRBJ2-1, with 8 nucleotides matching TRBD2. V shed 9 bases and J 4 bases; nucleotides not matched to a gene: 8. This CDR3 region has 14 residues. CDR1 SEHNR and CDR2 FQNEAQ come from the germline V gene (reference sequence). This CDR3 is CASLISGAYNEQFF. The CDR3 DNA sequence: TGTGCCAGTTTGATTAGCGGGGCTTACAATGAGCAGTTCTTC.

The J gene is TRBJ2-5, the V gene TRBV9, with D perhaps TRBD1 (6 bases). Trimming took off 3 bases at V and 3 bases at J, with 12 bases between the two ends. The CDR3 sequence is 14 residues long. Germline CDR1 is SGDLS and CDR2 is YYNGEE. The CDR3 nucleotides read TGTGCCAGCAGCGAGGACAGCTTCAAAGAGACCCAGTACTTC. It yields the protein CASSEDSFKETQYF.

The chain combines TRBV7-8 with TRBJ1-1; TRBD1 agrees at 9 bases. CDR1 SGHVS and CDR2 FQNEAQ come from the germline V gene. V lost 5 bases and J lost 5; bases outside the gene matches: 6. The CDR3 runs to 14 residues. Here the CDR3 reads CASSQGTGFTEAFF. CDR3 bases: TGTGCCAGCAGCCAAGGGACAGGGTTTACTGAAGCTTTCTTT.

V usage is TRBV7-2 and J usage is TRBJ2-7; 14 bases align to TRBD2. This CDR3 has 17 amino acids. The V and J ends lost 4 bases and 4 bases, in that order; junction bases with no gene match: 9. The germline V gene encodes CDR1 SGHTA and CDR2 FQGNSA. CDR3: CASSSGLAGEEVYEQYF. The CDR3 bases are TGTGCCAGCAGCTCGGGACTAGCGGGAGAGGAAGTTTACGAGCAGTACTTC.

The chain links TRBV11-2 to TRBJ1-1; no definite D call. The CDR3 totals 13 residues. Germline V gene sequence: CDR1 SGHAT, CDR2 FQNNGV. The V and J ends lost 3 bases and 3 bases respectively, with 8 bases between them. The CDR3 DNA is TGTGCCAGCAGCTTTGGGTGGGACACTGAAGCTTTCTTT. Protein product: CASSFGWDTEAFF.